Below, one T cell receptor (beta chain) is given with its context. Its cognate antigen is unknown. The data stem from a study of graft-versus-host responses after intestinal transplantation. Study details: Uniformly, recipients were administered anti-thymocyte globulin induction with subsequent tacrolimus and steroids for around 3 years. Findings of the study overall: Analysis identified GvH clones in recipient marrow, with some appearing first in ileum or blood.

Some clones are missing from TCRdb's copy, which holds only in-frame ones; the method was immunoSEQ multiplex PCR. The sample carries over 75,000 clones, just under 95% recorded once. CDR1 is SGHAT and CDR2 is FQNNGV in the germline V gene. CDR3 length equals 15 residues. V gave up 1 base and J gave up 2 bases, with 11 bases separating them. The chain carries TRBV11-2 and TRBJ1-1; D ambiguous. This TCR was sampled from a human donor who was the organ donor for an intestinal transplant. Sequenced here: unstimulated CD8+ T cells sorted from spleen or lymph node cells, sampled before transplant. The CDR3 here is CASSLGFSGNTEAFF. Here the CDR3 DNA reads TGTGCCAGCAGCTTAGGTTTCTCAGGAAACACTGAAGCTTTCTTT.